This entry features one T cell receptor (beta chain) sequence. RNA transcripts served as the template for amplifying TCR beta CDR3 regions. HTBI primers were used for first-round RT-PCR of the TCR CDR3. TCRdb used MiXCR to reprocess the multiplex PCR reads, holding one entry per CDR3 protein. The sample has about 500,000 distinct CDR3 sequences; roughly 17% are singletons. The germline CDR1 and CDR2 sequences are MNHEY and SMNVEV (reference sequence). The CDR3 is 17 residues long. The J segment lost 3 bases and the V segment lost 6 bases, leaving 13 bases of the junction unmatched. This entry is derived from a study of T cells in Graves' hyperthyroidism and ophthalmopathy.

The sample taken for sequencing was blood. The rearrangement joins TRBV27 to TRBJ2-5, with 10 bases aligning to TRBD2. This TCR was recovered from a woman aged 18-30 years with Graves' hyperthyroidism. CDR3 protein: CASSAISGLAAEETQYF. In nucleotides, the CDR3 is TGTGCCAGCAGCGCGATCAGTGGACTAGCGGCTGAAGAGACCCAGTACTTC.